This is a list of T cell receptor beta chains from one sample in a study of CD8 T cells in ankylosing spondylitis. A single record per CDR3 protein comes from TCRdb applying MiXCR to the 5' RACE reads. Among 200,000 to 300,000 distinct CDR3 sequences listed, about 10% were seen once. The sequencing sample was made of blood, either unsorted or a sorted T cell fraction (not recorded which). The receptor source for this set is a male donor with ankylosing spondylitis or in good health (not recorded which). Each CDR3 is given with its conserved first and last residue. The order of the fields is CDR3 protein, CDR3 DNA, D gene, clone size, V gene, J gene. A D gene is named only where the DNA matches it firmly. Clone size is shown for a subset of rows, as once, few, many or a class of expanded clone.

CDR3: CASSPRLAGGSYNEQFF
DNA: TGTGCCAGCAGTCCCCGACTAGCGGGAGGGTCCTACAATGAGCAGTTCTTC
D: TRBD2
size: many
V: TRBV12-3/TRBV12-4
J: TRBJ2-1

CDR3: CAWSLLGSGGTGELFF
DNA: TGTGCCTGGAGTCTCTTAGGCAGCGGCGGTACCGGGGAGCTGTTTTTT
D: NA
size: many
V: TRBV30
J: TRBJ2-2

CDR3: CASSLLGLAGAQNTGELFF
DNA: TGTGCCAGCAGTTTACTCGGACTAGCGGGGGCCCAGAACACCGGGGAGCTGTTTTTT
D: TRBD2
size: NA
V: TRBV11-2
J: TRBJ2-2

CDR3: CASSEQLGTSSNEQFF
DNA: TGTGCCAGCAGTGAACAACTAGGGACTAGCAGCAATGAGCAGTTCTTC
D: TRBD2
size: many
V: TRBV27
J: TRBJ2-1

CDR3: CSANLGRTSGVGPSYEQYF
DNA: TGCAGTGCTAACTTGGGCAGGACTAGCGGGGTGGGGCCTTCCTACGAGCAGTACTTC
D: TRBD2
size: many
V: TRBV20-1
J: TRBJ2-7

CDR3: CASSDGGGDYGYTF
DNA: TGTGCCAGCAGTGACGGCGGGGGTGACTATGGCTACACCTTC
D: NA
size: NA
V: TRBV6-4
J: TRBJ1-2

CDR3: CASSQQSFGSLPEAFF
DNA: TGTGCCAGCAGCCAACAGTCTTTTGGCAGCCTACCTGAAGCTTTCTTT
D: NA
size: few
V: TRBV4-2
J: TRBJ1-1

CDR3: CSARGGGAVPEAFF
DNA: TGCAGTGCTAGAGGGGGGGGCGCGGTCCCTGAAGCTTTCTTT
D: NA
size: NA
V: TRBV20-1
J: TRBJ1-1

CDR3: CSARWLAGKEETQYF
DNA: TGCAGTGCTAGATGGCTAGCGGGGAAGGAAGAGACCCAGTACTTC
D: TRBD2
size: NA
V: TRBV20-1
J: TRBJ2-5

CDR3: CASSWDGNQETQYF
DNA: TGTGCCAGCAGCTGGGACGGGAATCAAGAGACCCAGTACTTC
D: NA
size: NA
V: TRBV7-7
J: TRBJ2-5

CDR3: CTSSQVWGRGGNEQFF
DNA: TGCACCAGCAGCCAAGTTTGGGGCAGGGGGGGCAATGAGCAGTTCTTC
D: NA
size: NA
V: TRBV4-1
J: TRBJ2-1

CDR3: CSVVPGLAGSPRGAQYF
DNA: TGCAGCGTCGTGCCAGGACTAGCGGGTTCCCCAAGGGGGGCCCAGTACTTC
D: TRBD2
size: NA
V: TRBV29-1
J: TRBJ2-5

CDR3: CASSVGFHTQYF
DNA: TGTGCCAGCAGCGTCGGTTTTCATACGCAGTATTTT
D: NA
size: NA
V: TRBV7-9
J: TRBJ2-3

CDR3: CAWVHKVNYGYTF
DNA: TGTGCCTGGGTCCACAAGGTTAACTATGGCTACACCTTC
D: NA
size: few
V: TRBV30
J: TRBJ1-2

CDR3: CASSLGPRLGGNTIYF
DNA: TGTGCCAGCAGCTTAGGCCCTCGCCTTGGGGGAAACACCATATATTTT
D: NA
size: NA
V: TRBV13
J: TRBJ1-3

CDR3: CASSPPTGFQTQYF
DNA: TGTGCCAGCAGCCCTCCTACAGGGTTTCAGACCCAGTACTTC
D: NA
size: many
V: TRBV5-6
J: TRBJ2-5

CDR3: CAWSTTTGALFF
DNA: TGTGCCTGGAGTACCACAACAGGGGCCCTGTTTTTT
D: TRBD1
size: many
V: TRBV30
J: TRBJ1-4

CDR3: CSATALGRGVWHEQFF
DNA: TGCAGTGCTACCGCCCTCGGGCGGGGGGTTTGGCATGAGCAGTTCTTC
D: TRBD2
size: many
V: TRBV20-1
J: TRBJ2-1

CDR3: CASSRDLYGYTF
DNA: TGCGCCAGCAGCAGGGACCTCTATGGCTACACCTTC
D: NA
size: many
V: TRBV5-1
J: TRBJ1-2

CDR3: CSVEDSKGMRTQYF
DNA: TGCAGCGTTGAAGATTCAAAAGGGATGAGGACGCAGTATTTT
D: NA
size: many
V: TRBV29-1
J: TRBJ2-3